One sample yielded the 9 T cell receptor beta chains listed below, sequenced in a study of siplizumab effects on memory and regulatory T cells. Libraries were prepared by immunoSEQ multiplex PCR; TCRdb keeps only in-frame clonotypes and omits some of them. The table has about 50,000 clones, about 90% seen once. Sequenced: naive CD8+ T cells sorted from blood. These receptors were taken from a human donor in good health.

This sequence joins TRBV6-6 and TRBJ1-1; D gene uncertain. V was pared by 6 bases and J by 3 bases, with 8 bases between. Germline V CDR1 and CDR2: MNHNY, SVGAGI (reference sequence). This CDR3 is built from 12 residues. The CDR3 bases are TGTGCCAGCAGCACCCGGGACACTGAAGCTTTCTTT. This translates into CASSTRDTEAFF.

V gene TRBV2 combines with J gene TRBJ1-5, with a tentative D call TRBD1 (5 bases). The germline V gene encodes CDR1 SNHLY and CDR2 FYNNEI. Trimming removed 9 bases from V and 2 bases from J, with 14 bases in between. This CDR3 is 14 amino acids long. Here the CDR3 reads CASFSGGGNQPQHF. For the CDR3, the DNA is TGTGCCAGTTTTTCGGGAGGGGGCAATCAGCCCCAGCATTTT.

The chain uses TRBV7-9 and TRBJ2-7, with 7 bases that match TRBD1. Looked up from germline, CDR1 is SEHNR and CDR2 is FQNEAQ (reference sequence). Unmatched junction bases numbered 6, after V lost 10 bases and J lost 6 bases. This CDR3 is 11 amino acids long. CDR3 amino acids: CATDRVGEQYF. CDR3 DNA: TGTGCCACCGACAGGGTAGGCGAGCAGTACTTC.

V gene TRBV29-1 combines with J gene TRBJ1-2; 9 bases map to TRBD1. Germline loops: CDR1 SQVTM, CDR2 ANQGSEA. This CDR3 has 14 residues. Germline trimming cut 4 bases from V and 2 bases from J; bases unmatched to any gene: 5. This CDR3 reads CSVVGTGMNYGYTF. For the CDR3, the DNA is TGCAGCGTTGTGGGGACAGGGATGAACTATGGCTACACCTTC.

This chain links TRBV4-1 with TRBJ2-7; TRBD2 is a possible D gene (6 bases). The V and J ends lost 5 bases and 6 bases respectively, with 8 bases between them. The germline CDR1 and CDR2 sequences are MGHRA and YSYEKL. This CDR3 contains 11 residues. CDR3 residues: CASSSEGEQYF. For the CDR3, the DNA is TGCGCCAGCAGCTCGGAGGGCGAGCAGTACTTC.

This clone was observed a handful of times. The rearrangement links TRBV2 to TRBJ1-6; D gene unclear. CDR1 is SNHLY, CDR2 FYNNEI, per germline. Trimming took off 2 bases at V and 9 bases at J, with 11 bases between the two ends. CDR3 length: 14 residues. CDR3 nucleotide sequence: TGTGCCAGCAGTGAACCCGTCTCGGGTTCACCCCTCCACTTT. This encodes CASSEPVSGSPLHF.

This chain links TRBV25-1 with TRBJ1-1; weak D call: TRBD1 (5 bases). This CDR3 is built from 13 residues. CDR1 is MGHDK and CDR2 is SYGVNS in the germline V gene. V lost 5 bases and J 1 base, leaving 8 bases between the germline ends. CDR3 nucleotides: TGTGCCAGCAGTATGACAGCGAACACTGAAGCTTTCTTT. This sequence encodes CASSMTANTEAFF.

V gene TRBV10-3 combines with J gene TRBJ2-1, with a possible D match to TRBD2 (5 bases). V was pared by 3 bases and J by 4 bases, with 10 bases between. The CDR3 runs 14 residues. Germline assignment: CDR1 ENHRY and CDR2 SYGVKD. The CDR3 DNA follows: TGTGCCATCAGTGAAGAGGGCAGTTACAATGAGCAGTTCTTC. Translation: CAISEEGSYNEQFF.

V usage is TRBV7-6 and J usage is TRBJ2-5; D unresolved. The CDR3 totals 14 residues. V lost 3 bases to trimming and J lost 7 bases, with 15 bases between them. The V gene's germline CDR1 is SGHVS and CDR2 FNYEAQ. In DNA, the CDR3 is TGTGCCAGCAGCTTTGTCCTACCCCCTAGGACCCAGTACTTC. It is translated as CASSFVLPPRTQYF.